The 20 T cell receptor beta chains below come from one sample, sequenced in a study of PD-1 blockade in classical Hodgkin lymphoma (TCRdb year 2020). Library preparation employed the immunoSEQ multiplex PCR assay. Held by TCRdb, this immuneACCESS table contains in-frame sequences only and omits some clones. Under half of the omission traces to an unresolved V gene where checked; the cause of the rest is unknown. This sample gives some 64,000 clones in total; 85% to 90% of them show up just once. Jointly, the top ten make up approximately 16% of the sample. This sample's time point label indicates: cycle 1 day 1 (C1D1), immediately before nivolumab initiation. Every trial patient had relapsed after autologous stem cell transplantation, and cohorts A, B and C differed in prior brentuximab vedotin exposure. Sequenced here: peripheral blood mononuclear cells (PBMCs), sampled at baseline. These receptor sequences come from a human donor with classical Hodgkin lymphoma.

About this clone: Different DNA sequences within this sample yield the same CDR3. V gene TRBV6-5 combines with J gene TRBJ1-1; D gene uncertain. CDR1 MNHEY and CDR2 SVGAGI come from the germline V gene. CDR3 size: 12 residues. V lost 5 bases, J lost 3 bases, and 7 bases lay in between. The CDR3 protein is CASSRGDTEAFF. The CDR3 DNA is TGTGCCAGCAGTCGTGGGGACACTGAAGCTTTCTTT.

The rearrangement links TRBV12-5 to TRBJ1-3, with D uncertain. This CDR3 is 14 amino acids long. V gave up 6 bases and J gave up 0 bases, with 9 bases separating them. CDR1 is LGHNT, CDR2 FRNRAP, per germline. The CDR3 protein is CASGLSNSGNTIYF. The CDR3 coding sequence is TGTGCTAGTGGACTTTCAAACTCTGGAAACACCATATATTTT.

The rearrangement uses TRBV18 and TRBJ2-7; D uncertain. V shed 3 bases and J shed 2 bases, with 11 bases lying between them. Germline V gene data show CDR1 as KGHSH and CDR2 as LQKENI. The CDR3 length is 14 residues. CDR3 bases: TGTGCCAGCTCACCTCCGACACCGACCTACGAGCAGTACTTC. Translation gives CASSPPTPTYEQYF. The variable domain in full, with the rest retrieved from reference TRBV18 and TRBJ2-7, is NAGVMQNPRHLVRRRGQEARLRCSPMKGHSHVYWYRQLPEEGLKFMVYLQKENIIDESGMPKERFSAEFPKEGPSILRIQQVVRGDSAAYFCASSPPTPTYEQYFGPGTRLTVT.

This rearrangement joins TRBV6-6 to TRBJ2-7, with D perhaps matching TRBD1 (5 bases). V was trimmed by 5 bases and J by 5 bases, leaving 16 bases between them. This CDR3 has 14 residues. Germline CDR1 and CDR2: MNHNY and SVGAGI (reference sequence). DNA for the CDR3: TGTGCCAGCAGTGACAGAGTAAAAGAAGACGAGCAGTACTTC. Translating it yields CASSDRVKEDEQYF.

On this clone: At one end the junction does not follow the germline gene, possibly because of a read error. The chain couples TRBV15 to TRBJ2-2; D unclear. The CDR3 contains 14 residues. CDR1 and CDR2 from the germline V gene are LNHNV and YYDKDF (reference sequence). The CDR3 nucleotides are TGTGCCACCAGCTCGCCCCTGACCACCCGGGAGCTGTTTTTT. Amino acids: CATSSPLTTRELFF.

J is TRBJ2-3 and V is TRBV21-1; TRBD2, the D gene given by the table, was not confirmed from the DNA. TRBV21-1 represents a pseudogene. This CDR3 is 16 amino acids long. For the CDR3, the DNA is TGTGCCAGCAGCAAAGCCCTTACTAGCGGGGTAGGTACGCAGTATTTT. Residues: CASSKALTSGVGTQYF.

V and J are TRBV18 and TRBJ1-1; a weak D match, TRBD1 (5 bases). Per germline, CDR1 KGHSH and CDR2 LQKENI. The CDR3 is 13 amino acids. V was clipped by 0 bases and J by 6 bases, with 8 bases between them. CDR3 protein: CASSPPSRAEAFF. The CDR3 DNA is TGTGCCAGCTCACCACCTTCCAGGGCTGAAGCTTTCTTT.

The J gene is TRBJ2-7, the V gene TRBV5-1, with D maybe TRBD1 (6 bases). V lost 9 bases and J lost 2, with 18 bases in between. This CDR3 is 14 amino acids long. Germline CDR1 is SGHRS and CDR2 is YFSETQ. CDR3: CATQLGDKPYEQYF. The CDR3 DNA sequence: TGCGCCACCCAGCTGGGGGACAAACCCTACGAGCAGTACTTC. Together with reference TRBV5-1 and TRBJ2-7, the CDR3 gives the full variable domain: KAGVTQTPRYLIKTRGQQVTLSCSPISGHRSVSWYQQTPGQGLQFLFEYFSETQRNKGNFPGRFSGRQFSNSRSEMNVSTLELGDSALYLCATQLGDKPYEQYFGPGTRLTVT.

The genes are TRBV19 and TRBJ1-3; 8 nucleotides agree with TRBD1. Unmatched junction bases numbered 4, after V lost 7 bases and J lost 2 bases. This CDR3 is built from 14 residues. CDR1 LNHDA and CDR2 SQIVND come from the germline V gene (reference sequence). The CDR3 nucleotides read TGTGCCAGTAAACGACAGGGGACTGGAAACACCATATATTTT. Protein sequence: CASKRQGTGNTIYF.

The chain uses TRBV13 and TRBJ2-1, with 10 bases lining up with TRBD2. Germline assignment: CDR1 PRHDT and CDR2 FYEKMQ (reference sequence). The ends lost 3 bases at V and 0 bases at J; junction bases unmatched: 8. This CDR3 is 18 amino acids long. The DNA of the CDR3 is TGTGCCAGCAGCTTTTTACTAGCGGGGCAATCCTCCTACAATGAGCAGTTCTTC. It yields the protein CASSFLLAGQSSYNEQFF.

This chain uses TRBV10-3 with TRBJ2-1; TRBD2 aligns across 9 bases. V was clipped by 0 bases and J by 6 bases; unmatched bases: 6. This CDR3 comprises 16 residues. Germline-derived CDR1 and CDR2 are ENHRY and SYGVKD. The CDR3 spells CAISESSSGGPNEQFF. In DNA, the CDR3 is TGTGCCATCAGTGAGTCGAGTAGCGGGGGCCCCAATGAGCAGTTCTTC.

To note about this clone: The same CDR3 can be traced to other DNA sequences in this sample. The chain employs TRBV30 and TRBJ2-5; no definite D call. Trimming took off 0 bases at V and 5 bases at J, with 4 bases between the two ends. This CDR3 has 11 amino acids. Germline CDR1 GTSNPN, CDR2 SVGIG (reference sequence). The CDR3 here is CAWSVGETQYF. The CDR3 nucleotides are TGTGCCTGGAGTGTAGGGGAGACCCAGTACTTC.

The chain recombines TRBV21-1 with TRBJ2-2. TRBV21-1 has pseudogene status. The CDR3 consists of 15 residues. CDR3 sequence: CASGFKCGGTGELFF. The CDR3 bases are TGTGCCAGCGGATTTAAATGTGGGGGCACCGGGGAGCTGTTTTTT.

The table lists this clone with a count of one. The CDR3 spells CASISRSGNTQYF. DNA of the CDR3: TGTGCCAGCATCTCTCGGAGCGGAAATACGCAGTATTTT. The chain carries TRBV6-6 and TRBJ2-3; maybe TRBD2 (5 bases). There are 13 residues in the CDR3. Per germline, CDR1 MNHNY and CDR2 SVGAGI (reference sequence). V lost 7 bases to trimming and J lost 7 bases, with 15 bases between them.

The chain employs TRBV7-9 and TRBJ1-2; 7 nucleotides align to TRBD1. V gave up 5 bases and J gave up 5 bases; unmatched junction bases: 2. Germline V gene lookup returns CDR1 SEHNR and CDR2 FQNEAQ (reference sequence). The length of the CDR3 is 12 residues. CDR3 in amino acids: CASSPTGYGYTF. As DNA, the CDR3 is TGTGCCAGCAGCCCGACAGGGTATGGCTACACCTTC.

The chain joins TRBV5-6 to TRBJ1-6; D unclear. This CDR3 has 15 residues. Germline values: CDR1 SGHDT, CDR2 YYEEEE. V lost 5 bases to trimming and J lost 6 bases, with 15 bases between them. The CDR3 loop reads CASRFFQEFNSPLHF. DNA of the CDR3: TGTGCCAGCAGATTCTTCCAGGAGTTTAATTCACCCCTCCACTTT.

The chain employs TRBV5-4 and TRBJ2-7; 9 positions match TRBD1. Trimming at V came to 6 bases and at J to 4 bases, leaving 8 bases not matched to a gene. Per the germline V gene, CDR1 is SGHNT and CDR2 is YYREEE (reference sequence). The CDR3 consists of 14 residues. This CDR3 reads CASNSPGQGYEQYF. The DNA for the CDR3 is TGTGCCAGCAACTCACCGGGACAGGGTTACGAGCAGTACTTC.

The CDR3 loop reads CASFQGSLGYTF. Here the CDR3 DNA reads TGTGCCAGCTTCCAGGGTAGTCTTGGCTACACCTTC. The chain is built from TRBV5-5 and TRBJ1-2, with D possibly TRBD1 on 5 matching bases. The V end lost 7 bases, the J end lost 7 bases, and 14 bases lay between the germline ends. The CDR3 has 12 residues. CDR1 SGHKS and CDR2 YYEKEE come from the germline V gene (reference sequence).

The chain links TRBV6-5 to TRBJ2-2; 7 bases map to TRBD1. Per germline, CDR1 MNHEY and CDR2 SVGAGI. V was pared by 2 bases and J by 2 bases, with 2 bases of the junction left unmatched. This CDR3 spans 15 amino acids. The CDR3 nucleotides are TGTGCCAGCAGTTACCGGGACAGAAACACCGGGGAGCTGTTTTTT. The encoded protein is CASSYRDRNTGELFF.

The chain has TRBV4-1 and TRBJ2-3, with a weak D call TRBD1 (6 bases). The V gene lost 1 base and the J gene lost 2 bases, with 16 bases spanning the gap. The germline gives CDR1 MGHRA, CDR2 YSYEKL. CDR3 size: 17 residues. The CDR3 DNA follows: TGCGCCAGCAGCCAAGCGTCGGCAGGGGCTATCACAGATACGCAGTATTTT. Residues: CASSQASAGAITDTQYF.